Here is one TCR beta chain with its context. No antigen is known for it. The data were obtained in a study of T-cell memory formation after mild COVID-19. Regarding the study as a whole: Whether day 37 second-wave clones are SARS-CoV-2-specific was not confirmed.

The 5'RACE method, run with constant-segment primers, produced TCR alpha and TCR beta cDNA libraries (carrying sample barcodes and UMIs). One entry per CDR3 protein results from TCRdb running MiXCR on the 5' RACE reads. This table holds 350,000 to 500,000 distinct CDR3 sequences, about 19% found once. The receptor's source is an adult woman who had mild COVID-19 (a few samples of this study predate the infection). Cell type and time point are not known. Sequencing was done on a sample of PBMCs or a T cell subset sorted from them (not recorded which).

As DNA, the CDR3 is TGCGCCAGCAGCTTTGGACAGAGCCTACCCGGGGAGCTGTTTTTT. It codes for CASSFGQSLPGELFF. The chain uses TRBV5-1 and TRBJ2-2; D possibly corresponds to TRBD1 (6 bases). Germline lookup yields CDR1 SGHRS and CDR2 YFSETQ. The CDR3 loop spans 15 amino acids. V shed 2 bases and J shed 6 bases, with 14 bases lying between them.